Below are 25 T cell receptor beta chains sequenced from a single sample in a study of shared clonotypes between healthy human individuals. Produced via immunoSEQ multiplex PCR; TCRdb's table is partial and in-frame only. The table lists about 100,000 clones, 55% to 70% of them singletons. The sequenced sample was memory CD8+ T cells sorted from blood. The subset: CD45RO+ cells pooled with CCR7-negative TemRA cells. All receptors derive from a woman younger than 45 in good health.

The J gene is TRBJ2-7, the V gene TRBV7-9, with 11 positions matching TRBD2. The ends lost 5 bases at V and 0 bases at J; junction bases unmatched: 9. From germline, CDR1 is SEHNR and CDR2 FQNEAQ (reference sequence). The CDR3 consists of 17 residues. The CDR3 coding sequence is TGTGCCAGCAGCACCGGGACTAGCGGAGGGAGCTCCTACGAGCAGTACTTC. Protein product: CASSTGTSGGSSYEQYF.

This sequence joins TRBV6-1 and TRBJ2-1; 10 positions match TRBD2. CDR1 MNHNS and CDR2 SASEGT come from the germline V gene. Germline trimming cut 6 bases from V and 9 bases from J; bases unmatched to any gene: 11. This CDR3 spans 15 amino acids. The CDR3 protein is CASRALAGSGTEQFF. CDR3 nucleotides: TGTGCCAGCAGGGCACTAGCGGGATCCGGTACTGAGCAGTTCTTC.

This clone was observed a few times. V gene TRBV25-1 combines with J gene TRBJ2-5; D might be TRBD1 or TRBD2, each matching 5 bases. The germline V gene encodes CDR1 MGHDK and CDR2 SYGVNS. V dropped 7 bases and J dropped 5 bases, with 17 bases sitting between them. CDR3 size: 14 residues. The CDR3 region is CASTPRGAAETQYF. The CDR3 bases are TGTGCCAGCACCCCCAGAGGGGCCGCCGAGACCCAGTACTTC.

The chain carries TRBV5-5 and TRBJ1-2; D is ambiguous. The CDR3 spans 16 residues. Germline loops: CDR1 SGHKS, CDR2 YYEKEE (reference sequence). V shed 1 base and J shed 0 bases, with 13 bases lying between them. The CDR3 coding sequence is TGTGCCAGCAGCTTGTCGAGCAGAAGAGCTAACTATGGCTACACCTTC. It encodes CASSLSSRRANYGYTF.

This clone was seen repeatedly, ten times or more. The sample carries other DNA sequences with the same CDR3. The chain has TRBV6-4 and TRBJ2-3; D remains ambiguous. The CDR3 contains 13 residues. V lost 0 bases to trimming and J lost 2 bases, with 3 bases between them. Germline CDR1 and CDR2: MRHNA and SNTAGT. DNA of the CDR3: TGTGCCAGCAGTGACTCGGCCACAGATACGCAGTATTTT. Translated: CASSDSATDTQYF.

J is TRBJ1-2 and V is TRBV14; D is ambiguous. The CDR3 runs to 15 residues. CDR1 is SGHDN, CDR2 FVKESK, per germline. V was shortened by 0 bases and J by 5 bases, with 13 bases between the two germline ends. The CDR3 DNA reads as TGTGCCAGCAGCCAAGATGCCCAACTCTCATATGGCTACACCTTC. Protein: CASSQDAQLSYGYTF.

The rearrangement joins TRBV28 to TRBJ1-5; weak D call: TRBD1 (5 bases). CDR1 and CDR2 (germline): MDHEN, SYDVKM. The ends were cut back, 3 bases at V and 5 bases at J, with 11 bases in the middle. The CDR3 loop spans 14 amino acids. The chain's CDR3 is CASSLGLRDQPQHF. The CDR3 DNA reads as TGTGCCAGCAGTTTGGGACTTAGGGATCAGCCCCAGCATTTT.

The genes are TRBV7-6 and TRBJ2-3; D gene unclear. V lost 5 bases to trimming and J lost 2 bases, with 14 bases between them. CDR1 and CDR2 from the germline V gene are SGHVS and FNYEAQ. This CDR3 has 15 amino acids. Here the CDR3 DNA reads TGTGCCAGCAGCGCCGAAGTTGGAAACACAGATACGCAGTATTTT. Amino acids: CASSAEVGNTDTQYF. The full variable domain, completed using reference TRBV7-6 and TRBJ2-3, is GAGVSQSPRYKVTKRGQDVALRCDPISGHVSLYWYRQALGQGPEFLTYFNYEAQQDKSGLPNDRFSAERPEGSISTLTIQRTEQRDSAMYRCASSAEVGNTDTQYFGPGTRLTVL.

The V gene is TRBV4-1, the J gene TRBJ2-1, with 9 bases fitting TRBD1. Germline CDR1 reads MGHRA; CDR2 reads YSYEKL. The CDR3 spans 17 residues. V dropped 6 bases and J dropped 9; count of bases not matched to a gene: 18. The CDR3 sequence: CASSPHRGQGRWGEQFF. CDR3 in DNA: TGCGCCAGCAGTCCTCACCGGGGACAGGGTAGGTGGGGTGAGCAGTTCTTC.

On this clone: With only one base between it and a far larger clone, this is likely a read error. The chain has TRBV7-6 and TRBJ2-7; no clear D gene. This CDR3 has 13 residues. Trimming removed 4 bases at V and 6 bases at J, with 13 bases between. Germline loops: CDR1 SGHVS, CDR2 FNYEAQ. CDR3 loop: CASSYSLSVEQYF. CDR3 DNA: TGTGCCAGCAGCTATTCGTTATCTGTCGAGCAGTACTTC.

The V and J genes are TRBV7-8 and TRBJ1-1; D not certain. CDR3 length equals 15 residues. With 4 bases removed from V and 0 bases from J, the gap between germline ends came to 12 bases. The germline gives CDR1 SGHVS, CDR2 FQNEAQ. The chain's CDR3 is CASSSRGYMNTEAFF. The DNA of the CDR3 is TGTGCCAGCAGCTCCCGTGGTTATATGAACACTGAAGCTTTCTTT.

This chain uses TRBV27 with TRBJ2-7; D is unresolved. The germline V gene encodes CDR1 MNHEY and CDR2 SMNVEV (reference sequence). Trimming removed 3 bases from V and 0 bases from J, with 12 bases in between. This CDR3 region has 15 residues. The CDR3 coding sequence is TGTGCCAGCAGTTTTTCGTCAGTTAGCTCCTACGAGCAGTACTTC. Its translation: CASSFSSVSSYEQYF.

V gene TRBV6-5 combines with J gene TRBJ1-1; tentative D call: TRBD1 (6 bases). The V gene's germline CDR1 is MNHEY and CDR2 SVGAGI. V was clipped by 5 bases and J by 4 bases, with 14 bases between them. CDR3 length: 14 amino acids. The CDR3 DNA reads TGTGCCAGCAGTGGCAGGGGCGCGACCACTGAAGCTTTCTTT. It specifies CASSGRGATTEAFF.

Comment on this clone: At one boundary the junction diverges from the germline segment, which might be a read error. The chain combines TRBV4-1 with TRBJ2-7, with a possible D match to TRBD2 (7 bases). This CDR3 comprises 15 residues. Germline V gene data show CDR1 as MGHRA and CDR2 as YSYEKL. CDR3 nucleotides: TGTGCCAGCAGCCAAGAAAGCGGGACATCCCACGAGCAGTACTTC. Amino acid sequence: CASSQESGTSHEQYF.

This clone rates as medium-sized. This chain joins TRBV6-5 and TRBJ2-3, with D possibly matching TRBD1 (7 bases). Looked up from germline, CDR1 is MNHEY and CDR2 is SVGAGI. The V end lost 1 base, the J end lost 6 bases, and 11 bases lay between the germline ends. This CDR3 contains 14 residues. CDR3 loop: CASSYWQGGDTQYF. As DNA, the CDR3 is TGTGCCAGCAGTTACTGGCAGGGGGGCGATACGCAGTATTTT.

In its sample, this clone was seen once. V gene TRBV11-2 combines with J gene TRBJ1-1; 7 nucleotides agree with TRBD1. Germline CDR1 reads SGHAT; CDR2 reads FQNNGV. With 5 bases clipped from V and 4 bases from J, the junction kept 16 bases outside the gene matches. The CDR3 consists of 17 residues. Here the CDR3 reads CASSDRFRGVSGTEAFF. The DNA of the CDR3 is TGTGCCAGCAGCGACAGATTCAGGGGGGTTTCGGGCACTGAAGCTTTCTTT.

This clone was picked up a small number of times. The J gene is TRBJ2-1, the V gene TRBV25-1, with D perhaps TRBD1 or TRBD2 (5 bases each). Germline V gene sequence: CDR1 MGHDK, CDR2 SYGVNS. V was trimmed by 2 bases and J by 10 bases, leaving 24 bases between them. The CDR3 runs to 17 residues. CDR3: CASSENLPRDLGEEQFF. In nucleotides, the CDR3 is TGTGCCAGCAGTGAAAATCTCCCCAGGGATCTTGGGGAGGAGCAGTTCTTC.

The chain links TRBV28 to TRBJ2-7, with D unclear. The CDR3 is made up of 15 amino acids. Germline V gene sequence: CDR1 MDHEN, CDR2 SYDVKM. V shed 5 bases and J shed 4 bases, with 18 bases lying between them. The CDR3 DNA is TGTGCCAGCAGTCAGCCTCATGTATCGGGTTACGAGCAGTACTTC. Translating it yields CASSQPHVSGYEQYF. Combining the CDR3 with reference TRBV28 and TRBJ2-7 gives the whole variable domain DVKVTQSSRYLVKRTGEKVFLECVQDMDHENMFWYRQDPGLGLRLIYFSYDVKMKEKGDIPEGYSVSREKKERFSLILESASTNQTSMYLCASSQPHVSGYEQYFGPGTRLTVT.

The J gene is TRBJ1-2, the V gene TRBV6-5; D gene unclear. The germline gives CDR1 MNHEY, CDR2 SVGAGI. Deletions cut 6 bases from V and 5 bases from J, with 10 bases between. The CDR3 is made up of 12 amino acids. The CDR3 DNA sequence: TGTGCCAGCAGCCTGTCGGGATATGGCTACACCTTC. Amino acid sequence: CASSLSGYGYTF.

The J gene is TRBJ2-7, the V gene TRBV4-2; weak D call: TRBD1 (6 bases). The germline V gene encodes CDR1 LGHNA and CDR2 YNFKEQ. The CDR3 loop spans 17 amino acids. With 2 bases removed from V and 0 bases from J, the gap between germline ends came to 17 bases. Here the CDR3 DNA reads TGTGCCAGCAGCCAAATCGGGGTCGGGGACATCTCCTACGAGCAGTACTTC. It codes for CASSQIGVGDISYEQYF.

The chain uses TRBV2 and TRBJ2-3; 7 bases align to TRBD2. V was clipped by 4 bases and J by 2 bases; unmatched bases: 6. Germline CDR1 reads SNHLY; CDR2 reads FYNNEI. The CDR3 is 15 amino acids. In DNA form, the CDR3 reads TGTGCCAGCAGTGGTTTTCTAGCGGCCACAGATACGCAGTATTTT. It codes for CASSGFLAATDTQYF.

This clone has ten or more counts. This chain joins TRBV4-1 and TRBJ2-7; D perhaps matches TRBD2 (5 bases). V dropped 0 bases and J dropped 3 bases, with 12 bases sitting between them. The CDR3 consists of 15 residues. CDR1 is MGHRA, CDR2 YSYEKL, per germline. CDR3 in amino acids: CASSQDEGLIYEQYF. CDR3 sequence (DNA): TGCGCCAGCAGCCAAGACGAGGGTCTGATCTACGAGCAGTACTTC.

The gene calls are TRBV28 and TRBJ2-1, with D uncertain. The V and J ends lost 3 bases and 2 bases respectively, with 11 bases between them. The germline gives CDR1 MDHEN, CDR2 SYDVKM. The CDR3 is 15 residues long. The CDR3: CASSLISPPYNEQFF. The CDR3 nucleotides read TGTGCCAGCAGTTTGATAAGCCCCCCCTACAATGAGCAGTTCTTC. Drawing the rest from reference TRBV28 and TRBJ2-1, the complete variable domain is DVKVTQSSRYLVKRTGEKVFLECVQDMDHENMFWYRQDPGLGLRLIYFSYDVKMKEKGDIPEGYSVSREKKERFSLILESASTNQTSMYLCASSLISPPYNEQFFGPGTRLTVL.

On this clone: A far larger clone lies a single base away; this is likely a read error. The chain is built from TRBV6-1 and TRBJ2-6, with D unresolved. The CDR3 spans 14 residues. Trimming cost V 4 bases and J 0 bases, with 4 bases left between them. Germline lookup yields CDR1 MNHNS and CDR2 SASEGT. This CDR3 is CASSGGSGANVLTF. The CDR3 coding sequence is TGTGCCAGCAGTGGGGGCTCTGGGGCCAACGTCCTGACTTTC.

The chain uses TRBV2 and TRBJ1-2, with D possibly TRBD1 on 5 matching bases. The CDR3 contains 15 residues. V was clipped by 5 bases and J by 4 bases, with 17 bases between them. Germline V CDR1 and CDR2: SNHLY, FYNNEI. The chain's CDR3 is CASSRPRVQSYGYTF. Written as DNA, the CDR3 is TGTGCCAGCAGTAGACCCAGGGTTCAGAGCTATGGCTACACCTTC.